Below are 12 T cell receptor beta chains sequenced from a single sample in a study of shared T cell receptors in the human thymus. Assay used: immunoSEQ multiplex PCR; TCRdb lists only in-frame clones, some missing. This sample yields 640,000 or so clones, of which around 87% are seen a single time; about 0.0094% belongs to the top ten. These sequences were also reported in another study, on human thymus T cells.

Sequencing used thymocytes. All receptors come from a boy under two years old with a congenital heart defect.

The chain couples TRBV28 to TRBJ2-7; TRBD1 matches 12 bases. CDR1 MDHEN and CDR2 SYDVKM come from the germline V gene. The CDR3 contains 15 residues. Losses at the gene ends were 3 bases for V and 7 bases for J; bases not matched to a gene: 7. The CDR3 reads CASSFRDRGQGEQYF. In DNA, the CDR3 is TGTGCCAGCAGTTTTCGGGACAGGGGGCAGGGGGAGCAGTACTTC.

The V and J genes are TRBV4-1 and TRBJ2-2; 7 bases map to TRBD1. This CDR3 has 15 residues. Trimming took 7 bases from V and 7 from J; bases not matched to a gene: 12. The germline V gene has CDR1 MGHRA and CDR2 YSYEKL. The CDR3 loop reads CASTITGDPIGELFF. CDR3 nucleotides: TGCGCCAGCACCATAACAGGGGATCCCATCGGGGAGCTGTTTTTT.

CDR3 nucleotide sequence: TGTGCCAGCAGCCACTTAGGACAGAAGGCTAACTATGGCTACACCTTC. Translating gives CASSHLGQKANYGYTF. The chain has TRBV14 and TRBJ1-2, with D possibly matching TRBD1 (6 bases). Germline CDR1 SGHDN, CDR2 FVKESK. Trimming cost V 3 bases and J 0 bases, with 14 bases left between them. The CDR3 consists of 16 residues.

This chain joins TRBV27 and TRBJ2-7; tentative D call: TRBD2 (5 bases). The ends were cut back, 4 bases at V and 3 bases at J, with 13 bases in the middle. The CDR3 sequence is 14 residues long. CDR1 is MNHEY, CDR2 SMNVEV, per germline (reference sequence). The CDR3 DNA sequence: TGTGCCAGCAGTTCGGGATTAGATTTCTACGAGCAGTACTTC. This gives the protein CASSSGLDFYEQYF.

The V gene is TRBV19, the J gene TRBJ1-3, with a possible D match to TRBD1 (5 bases). Per germline, CDR1 LNHDA and CDR2 SQIVND (reference sequence). V was pared by 5 bases and J by 0 bases, with 17 bases between. The CDR3 covers 17 residues. The CDR3, as DNA: TGTGCCAGTAGTGTGGGACTTAAAGAAGGCTCTGGAAACACCATATATTTT. Protein product: CASSVGLKEGSGNTIYF. Full variable domain (remainder filled in from reference TRBV19 and TRBJ1-3): DGGITQSPKYLFRKEGQNVTLSCEQNLNHDAMYWYRQDPGQGLRLIYYSQIVNDFQKGDIAEGYSVSREKKESFPLTVTSAQKNPTAFYLCASSVGLKEGSGNTIYFGEGSWLTVV.

This clone came up a few times. The V call is TRBV4-3, the J call TRBJ1-1; D is uncertain. The CDR3 has 16 amino acids. Germline V gene sequence: CDR1 LGHNA, CDR2 YSLEER. The V end was cut by 0 bases, the J end by 10 bases, with 21 bases between. CDR3: CASSQDHGGSEKGAFF. DNA for the CDR3: TGCGCCAGCAGCCAAGACCACGGAGGATCGGAAAAAGGAGCTTTCTTT.

The chain carries TRBV28 and TRBJ1-5, with a weak D call TRBD1 (6 bases). The CDR3 is made up of 16 amino acids. Trimming took off 8 bases at V and 3 bases at J, with 20 bases between the two ends. Looked up from germline, CDR1 is MDHEN and CDR2 is SYDVKM. The CDR3 reads CASPPDRGGPNQPQHF. In DNA form, the CDR3 reads TGTGCCAGCCCTCCGGATAGGGGGGGCCCCAATCAGCCCCAGCATTTT.

The V and J genes are TRBV18 and TRBJ2-7; 9 nucleotides line up with TRBD2. This CDR3 has 16 amino acids. The ends lost 2 bases at V and 2 bases at J; junction bases unmatched: 7. Germline V gene sequence: CDR1 KGHSH, CDR2 LQKENI. CDR3 sequence: CASSPAGGQGTYEQYF. The CDR3 DNA follows: TGTGCCAGCTCACCAGCGGGGGGGCAGGGAACCTACGAGCAGTACTTC.

This chain joins TRBV25-1 and TRBJ2-7; tentatively, D is TRBD2 (6 bases). V was clipped by 4 bases and J by 3 bases, with 13 bases between them. Germline V gene lookup returns CDR1 MGHDK and CDR2 SYGVNS. The CDR3 totals 14 residues. The CDR3 sequence is CASSGASVYYEQYF. The CDR3 DNA reads TGTGCCAGCAGTGGCGCTAGCGTTTACTACGAGCAGTACTTC.

The chain couples TRBV4-1 to TRBJ2-5; D is perhaps TRBD1 (6 bases). Trimming left V 3 bases short and J 1 base short, with 12 bases between. CDR1 is MGHRA, CDR2 YSYEKL, per germline. This CDR3 region has 15 residues. Written as DNA, the CDR3 is TGCGCCAGCAGCCATCGAGGCAGGGGCCAAGAGACCCAGTACTTC. It yields the protein CASSHRGRGQETQYF.

The chain has TRBV7-9 and TRBJ2-7, with D tentatively TRBD2 (5 bases). V gave up 3 bases and J gave up 2 bases, with 8 bases separating them. The CDR3 loop spans 13 amino acids. The germline gives CDR1 SEHNR, CDR2 FQNEAQ (reference sequence). The CDR3 DNA sequence: TGTGCCAGCAGCTTGGGAGAAACCTACGAGCAGTACTTC. Translation: CASSLGETYEQYF.

J is TRBJ2-5 and V is TRBV27; D uncertain. Germline loops: CDR1 MNHEY, CDR2 SMNVEV (reference sequence). The CDR3 contains 13 residues. The V gene lost 4 bases and the J gene lost 2 bases, with 8 bases spanning the gap. In nucleotides, the CDR3 is TGTGCCAGCAGTTCACTACCTCAAGAGACCCAGTACTTC. Translating it yields CASSSLPQETQYF.